This T cell receptor (beta chain) was identified in a study of T cell changes during pregnancy in multiple sclerosis. Repertoires were generated with immunoSEQ multiplex PCR, while TCRdb's copy carries only in-frame clones and drops some. The sample includes 70,000 to 95,000 clones, approximately 95% seen only once; the top ten take 4.3%. The sample here was peripheral blood, taken in the first trimester of pregnancy. The TCR was taken from a female donor with multiple sclerosis, enrolled in a pregnancy study.

The CDR3 DNA is TGTGCCAGCAGTTTATCGAGACAGCTTCCTAACTATGGCTACACCTTC. Translated, it gives CASSLSRQLPNYGYTF. V usage is TRBV27 and J usage is TRBJ1-2; a weak D match, TRBD1 (5 bases). The CDR3 sequence is 16 residues long. The germline V and J ends were trimmed by 0 bases and 0 bases, with 11 bases remaining between them. From germline, CDR1 is MNHEY and CDR2 SMNVEV (reference sequence).